This TCR beta chain was recovered during a study of T-cell reconstitution after alpha-beta-depleted transplantation in children. Broader study findings: The study reportedly traced alpha-beta T cells about two months after transplant to several hundred expanded graft clones.

The library targeted TCRbeta and was prepared with unique molecular identifiers. TCRdb fed the PCR reads into MiXCR, producing one record per CDR3 protein. This table has about 540,000 distinct CDR3 sequences, 20% to 30% appearing once. This clonotype was counted a few times. Its antigen is still unknown. The CDR3 consists of 16 residues. Trimming took 6 bases from V and 1 from J; bases not matched to a gene: 9. The germline V gene has CDR1 SGHRS and CDR2 YFSETQ. The rearrangement uses TRBV5-1 and TRBJ1-1, with 10 bases lining up with TRBD1. The starting material was PBMCs, obtained before TCRalphabeta/CD19-depleted stem cell transplant. The sequence derives from a boy younger than two with Wiskott-Aldrich syndrome, due to receive a stem cell transplant. The CDR3 DNA reads as TGCGCCAGCATCCCTGGGGACAGGGGAACGAACACTGAAGCTTTCTTT. Its translation: CASIPGDRGTNTEAFF.